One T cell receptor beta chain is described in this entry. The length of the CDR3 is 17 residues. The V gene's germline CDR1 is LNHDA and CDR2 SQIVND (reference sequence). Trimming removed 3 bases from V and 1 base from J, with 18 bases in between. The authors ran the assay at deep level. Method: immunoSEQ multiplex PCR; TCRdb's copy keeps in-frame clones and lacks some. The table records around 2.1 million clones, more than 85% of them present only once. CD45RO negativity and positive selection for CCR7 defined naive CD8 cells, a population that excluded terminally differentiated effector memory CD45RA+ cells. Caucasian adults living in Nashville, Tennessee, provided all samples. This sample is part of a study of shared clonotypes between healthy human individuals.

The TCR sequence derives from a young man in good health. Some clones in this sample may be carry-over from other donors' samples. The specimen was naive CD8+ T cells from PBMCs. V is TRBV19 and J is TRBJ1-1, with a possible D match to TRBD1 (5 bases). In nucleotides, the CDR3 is TGTGCCAGTAGTATCATACAGGAGGGGATCGGGAACACTGAAGCTTTCTTT. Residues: CASSIIQEGIGNTEAFF. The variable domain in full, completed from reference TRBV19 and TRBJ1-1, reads DGGITQSPKYLFRKEGQNVTLSCEQNLNHDAMYWYRQDPGQGLRLIYYSQIVNDFQKGDIAEGYSVSREKKESFPLTVTSAQKNPTAFYLCASSIIQEGIGNTEAFFGQGTRLTVV.